This is a list of T cell receptor beta chains from one sample in a study of T cell responses to AZD1222 COVID-19 vaccine. Libraries were prepared by immunoSEQ multiplex PCR; TCRdb keeps only in-frame clonotypes and omits some of them. The sample carries about 100,000 clones, more than 70% recorded once. The specimen comprised peripheral blood, sampled on day 0 of MenACWY control vaccination. These receptors came from an adult in good health. The CDR3 runs from the conserved cysteine through the conserved F or W. D genes are given only for firm matches. Clone size is shown for a subset of rows, as once, few, many or a class of expanded clone.

clone_size	cdr3_length	v_call	d_call	j_call	cdr3_nt	cdr3_aa
once	17	TRBV6-1	-	TRBJ2-3	TGTGCCAGCAGTGCATTACCGCCAGGGAGTGGCGCAGATACGCAGTATTTT	CASSALPPGSGADTQYF
-	13	TRBV10-1	TRBD1	TRBJ2-5	TGCGCCAGCAGTGCACAGGGGACGAAGACCCAGTACTTC	CASSAQGTKTQYF
-	16	TRBV2	TRBD2	TRBJ2-7	TGTGCCAGCATTTCGTCGGGACTAGCGGGGGCCTACGAGCAGTACTTC	CASISSGLAGAYEQYF
-	13	TRBV12-3/TRBV12-4	-	TRBJ1-1	TGTGCCAGCAGCGCCGGGACCTTAGCTAGAGCTTTCTTT	CASSAGTLARAFF
-	15	TRBV5-1	-	TRBJ2-7	TGCGCCAGCAGCTTGGGGGTGACAGGATTCTACGAGCAGTACTTC	CASSLGVTGFYEQYF
once	14	TRBV7-2	-	TRBJ1-4	TGTGCCAGCAGCTTAAATACTATAGGGACACAACTGTTTTTT	CASSLNTIGTQLFF
-	16	TRBV5-5	TRBD1	TRBJ1-5	TGTGCCAGCAGCGCGGGACAGGGGGCGTGGGGGCGGCCCCAGCATTTT	CASSAGQGAWGRPQHF
-	14	TRBV6-5	-	TRBJ2-7	TGTGCCAGCAGGCGGGCAGCCGTCTCCTACGAGCAGTACTTC	CASRRAAVSYEQYF
-	14	TRBV19	-	TRBJ1-4	TGTGCCAGTAGTACTCTTGCAACTAATGAAAAACTGTTTTTT	CASSTLATNEKLFF
-	14	TRBV7-8	TRBD2	TRBJ2-2	TGTGCCAGCAGCTTAGTCGGGGGGACCGGGGAGCTGTTTTTT	CASSLVGGTGELFF
-	13	TRBV27	-	TRBJ2-7	TGTGCCAGCAGTTTCTCCGCCCGCTACGAGCAGTACTTC	CASSFSARYEQYF
-	13	TRBV7-2	-	TRBJ1-2	TGTGCCAGCAGCTTGGGGACTAACTATGGCTACACCTTC	CASSLGTNYGYTF
-	18	TRBV4-3	-	TRBJ2-5	TGCGCCAGCAGCCAGGGTAGTTACACCACGGGGTCAAGAGAGACCCAGTACTTC	CASSQGSYTTGSRETQYF
-	14	TRBV4-1	-	TRBJ1-2	TGCGCCAGCAGCCAAGACCCGTTTAACTATGGCTACACCTTC	CASSQDPFNYGYTF
-	15	TRBV27	TRBD1	TRBJ1-1	TGTGCCAGCAGTGTCGGGACAGGGTCCTACACTGAAGCTTTCTTT	CASSVGTGSYTEAFF
-	15	TRBV6-5	TRBD1	TRBJ1-5	TGTGCCAGCAGCCCCCGGGACAGGGATTCTCAGCCCCAGCATTTT	CASSPRDRDSQPQHF
-	17	TRBV4-3	-	TRBJ2-1	TGCGCCAGCAGCCAAGACGTCTACTTCAGCTCCTACAATGAGCAGTTCTTC	CASSQDVYFSSYNEQFF
-	15	TRBV19	-	TRBJ1-3	TGTGCCAGTAGTCCCGACAGGAGCTCTGGAAACACCATATATTTT	CASSPDRSSGNTIYF
-	16	TRBV7-2	TRBD2	TRBJ2-3	TGTGCCAGCAGCGCCCTAGCGGGGGCTAGCACAGATACGCAGTATTTT	CASSALAGASTDTQYF
-	15	TRBV18	-	TRBJ1-1	TGTGCCAGCTCACCTCAGGGACAAACGAACACTGAAGCTTTCTTT	CASSPQGQTNTEAFF
-	15	TRBV9	TRBD1	TRBJ1-5	TGTGCCAGCAGCGTAGGTCAGGGGGATGTTCAGCCCCAGCATTTT	CASSVGQGDVQPQHF
-	13	TRBV5-4	-	TRBJ1-1	TGTGCCAGCAGCTTGCTAGGGAACACTGAAGCTTTCTTT	CASSLLGNTEAFF
-	14	TRBV7-2	-	TRBJ2-1	TGTGCCAGCAGCCTGGGGTTGTCTTCCAATGAGCAGTTCTTC	CASSLGLSSNEQFF
once	12	TRBV5-4	-	TRBJ2-5	TGTGCCAGCAGTATGAATCAAGAGACCCAGTACTTC	CASSMNQETQYF
-	14	TRBV5-4	TRBD1	TRBJ2-5	TGTGCCAGCAGCATCCGGGACAGGGCAGAGACCCAGTACTTC	CASSIRDRAETQYF
-	15	TRBV5-5	TRBD1	TRBJ1-2	TGTGCCAGCAGCTTGGAGGGAGACAGGGTTAATAGCTACACCTTC	CASSLEGDRVNSYTF
-	14	TRBV25-1	-	TRBJ1-1	TGTGCCAGCAGTGAATCGGGGGTAATCACTGAAGCTTTCTTT	CASSESGVITEAFF
-	14	TRBV7-2	-	TRBJ1-3	TGTGCCAGCAGCTTAGGGCAGGGTCCGGACACCATATATTTT	CASSLGQGPDTIYF
-	13	TRBV5-4	-	TRBJ1-2	TGTGCCAGCAGATCCGGCACTAGCTATGGCTACACCTTC	CASRSGTSYGYTF
-	16	TRBV6-6	TRBD2	TRBJ2-1	TGTGCCAGCAGTTACTCGGCTAGCGGGAGGGCAAATGAGCAGTTCTTC	CASSYSASGRANEQFF
-	13	TRBV21-1	-	TRBJ2-3	TGTGCCAGCAGCAAAGTAACCACAGATACGCAGTATTTT	CASSKVTTDTQYF
once	14	TRBV11-3	-	TRBJ1-1	TGTGCCAGCAGCTTACGAGGGCTGGGTACTGAAGCTTTCTTT	CASSLRGLGTEAFF
-	14	TRBV6-1	-	TRBJ2-7	TGTGCCAGCAGTGAAGAGAAGGGCCCCTACGAGCAGTACTTC	CASSEEKGPYEQYF
-	16	TRBV6-1	TRBD1	TRBJ1-3	TGTGCCAGCAGTGAGGGACAGGGGAGCTCTGGAAACACCATATATTTT	CASSEGQGSSGNTIYF
-	13	TRBV4-3	-	TRBJ2-5	TGCGCCAGCAGCCTGCAGGAGAGCGAGACCCAGTACTTC	CASSLQESETQYF
-	13	TRBV7-7	TRBD1	TRBJ2-5	TGTGCCAGCAGCACTCAGGGGGCAGAGACCCAGTACTTC	CASSTQGAETQYF
-	13	TRBV5-4	-	TRBJ1-1	TGTGCCAGCAGCCACATGACGAACACTGAAGCTTTCTTT	CASSHMTNTEAFF
once	19	TRBV15	TRBD1	TRBJ1-1	TGTGCCACCAGCAGAGATGATTGGCCCCAGGGGGGTTTGAACACTGAAGCTTTCTTT	CATSRDDWPQGGLNTEAFF
-	16	TRBV5-4	TRBD1	TRBJ2-7	TGTGCCAGCAGCTTAGACCCGGGACAGGGGACCTACGAGCAGTACTTC	CASSLDPGQGTYEQYF
once	13	TRBV7-7	TRBD1	TRBJ2-5	TGTGCCAGCAGCCCGGGACAGGAAGAGACCCAGTACTTC	CASSPGQEETQYF
-	14	TRBV2	-	TRBJ1-1	TGTGCCAGCAGTGCCCGGGTCCGGGGCACTGAAGCTTTCTTT	CASSARVRGTEAFF
-	13	TRBV27	-	TRBJ1-2	TGTGCCAGCAGGGGGTCAGGGACCTATGGCTACACCTTC	CASRGSGTYGYTF
-	14	TRBV7-9	-	TRBJ1-1	TGTGCCAGCAGCCCACCCGAGGGGGGTACTGAAGCTTTCTTT	CASSPPEGGTEAFF
-	13	TRBV28	TRBD1	TRBJ2-7	TGTGCCAGCAGTCGACAGGGGAGCTACGAGCAGTACTTC	CASSRQGSYEQYF
-	11	TRBV6-5	-	TRBJ2-7	TGTGCCAGCAGTTACTCGAACGAGCAGTACTTC	CASSYSNEQYF
-	16	TRBV28	TRBD1	TRBJ1-2	TGTGCCAGCAGTTTGGGAAATCAGGGGGAGATCTATGGCTACACCTTC	CASSLGNQGEIYGYTF
-	14	TRBV7-2	TRBD1	TRBJ1-4	TGTGCCAGCAGCCCCATGACAGGGAGTGAAAAACTGTTTTTT	CASSPMTGSEKLFF
-	13	TRBV24-1	-	TRBJ2-1	TGTGCCACCAGTGGGGGGGCCTACAATGAGCAGTTCTTC	CATSGGAYNEQFF
-	14	TRBV28	TRBD2	TRBJ2-7	TGTGCCAGCACCCCGGGGGGGCTCTCCTACGAGCAGTACTTC	CASTPGGLSYEQYF
-	16	TRBV15	-	TRBJ2-2	TGTGCCACCAGCAGAGATCTGGGAGGGGGCACCGGGGAGCTGTTTTTT	CATSRDLGGGTGELFF
-	14	TRBV9	-	TRBJ1-1	TGTGCCAGCAGCCTAGGACTTTCGAACACTGAAGCTTTCTTT	CASSLGLSNTEAFF
-	13	TRBV2	-	TRBJ2-1	TGTGCCAGCCGTTCGGACGGAGACAATGAGCAGTTCTTC	CASRSDGDNEQFF
-	19	TRBV10-1	-	TRBJ2-1	TGCGCCAGCAGTGAAGTTGGCGGGCCAAACTTTAAACTAGACAATGAGCAGTTCTTC	CASSEVGGPNFKLDNEQFF
-	14	TRBV6-5	-	TRBJ1-2	TGTGCCAGCAGCTCGGGACGGTCTAACTATGGCTACACCTTC	CASSSGRSNYGYTF
-	16	TRBV5-8	-	TRBJ1-6	TGTGCCAGCAGCTTGGACGGGACACCCGATAATTCACCCCTCCACTTT	CASSLDGTPDNSPLHF